The 28 T cell receptor beta chains below come from one sample, sequenced in a study of T cell repertoires in aging, cancer and after chemotherapy. A mixed TRB-A/B primer pool amplified rearranged TRB by multiplex touch-down PCR. TCRdb reprocessed the multiplex PCR reads via MiXCR and lists one record per CDR3 protein. The table lists about 1,200 distinct CDR3 sequences, about 30% of them singletons. Amplification of TCR beta used genomic DNA extracted from peripheral blood. The material sequenced was blood. These TCRs come from a human donor with a solid tumor. The donor label of this sample is uncertain.

The chain links TRBV6-5 to TRBJ1-1; D uncertain. The CDR3 sequence is 12 residues long. The V and J ends lost 2 bases and 4 bases respectively, with 5 bases between them. Germline CDR1 MNHEY, CDR2 SVGAGI. This CDR3 is CASSYIGTEAFF. The CDR3 nucleotides are TGTGCCAGCAGTTACATTGGCACTGAAGCTTTCTTT.

This clonotype is classed as medium-sized (0.01 to 0.1%). This chain links TRBV6-5 with TRBJ1-3, with no clear D. Germline V lookup: CDR1 MNHEY, CDR2 SVGAGI. Trimming left V 0 bases short and J 0 bases short, with 21 bases between. There are 20 residues in the CDR3. The CDR3 DNA is TGTGCCAGCAGTTACTCGAAGTTTTTAGGGTTCCCCGTCTCTGGAAACACCATATATTTT. This gives the protein CASSYSKFLGFPVSGNTIYF.

By frequency in the sample, this clonotype is large. The J gene is TRBJ1-2, the V gene TRBV30; 9 positions agree with TRBD1. Losses at the gene ends were 3 bases for V and 5 bases for J; bases not matched to a gene: 7. The CDR3 runs to 14 residues. Germline V gene lookup returns CDR1 GTSNPN and CDR2 SVGIG (reference sequence). CDR3 DNA: TGTGCCTGGAGGGGACAGGGTCCGAATTATGGCTACACCTTC. Translation gives CAWRGQGPNYGYTF.

The chain recombines TRBV30 with TRBJ2-1; D unclear. CDR1 is GTSNPN, CDR2 SVGIG, per germline (reference sequence). This CDR3 spans 15 amino acids. V dropped 5 bases and J dropped 0 bases, with 14 bases sitting between them. For the CDR3, the DNA is TGTGCCTGGCGTCATCGGGTGCTCTCCTACAATGAGCAGTTCTTC. Its protein is CAWRHRVLSYNEQFF.

This clonotype was counted between two and nine times. V usage is TRBV7-2 and J usage is TRBJ2-2; D perhaps matches TRBD2 (6 bases). The CDR3 is 14 amino acids. The germline gives CDR1 SGHTA, CDR2 FQGNSA. V was clipped by 5 bases and J by 7 bases, with 14 bases between them. The DNA of the CDR3 is TGTGCCAGCAGCCGCATCGTGGGAGGCGGGGAGCTGTTTTTT. Translation gives CASSRIVGGGELFF.

This clonotype qualifies as large. The chain recombines TRBV29-1 with TRBJ1-2; D is possibly TRBD1 (5 bases). There are 12 residues in the CDR3. Germline assignment: CDR1 SQVTM and CDR2 ANQGSEA. Trimming removed 1 base from V and 3 bases from J, with 6 bases in between. Here the CDR3 reads CSVEVRDYGYTF. DNA of the CDR3: TGCAGCGTTGAAGTCAGGGACTATGGCTACACCTTC.

This chain uses TRBV7-2 with TRBJ2-5; TRBD2 matches 9 bases. The CDR3 covers 16 residues. Germline V CDR1 and CDR2: SGHTA, FQGNSA. The V gene end was trimmed by 5 bases and the J gene end by 5 bases; junction bases not matched to a gene: 12. CDR3 nucleotides: TGTGCCAGCAGCCTAACCCTCGGGACTAGCCGGGAGACCCAGTACTTC. This translates into CASSLTLGTSRETQYF.

The chain recombines TRBV14 with TRBJ1-2; a possible D gene is TRBD1 (5 bases). The germline CDR1 and CDR2 sequences are SGHDN and FVKESK. The CDR3 covers 14 residues. The V end lost 0 bases, the J end lost 5 bases, and 10 bases lay between the germline ends. CDR3 nucleotides: TGTGCCAGCAGCCAAGAGCGGGGCCCTTATGGCTACACCTTC. Translated, it gives CASSQERGPYGYTF. Together with reference TRBV14 and TRBJ1-2, the CDR3 gives the full variable domain: EAGVTQFPSHSVIEKGQTVTLRCDPISGHDNLYWYRRVMGKEIKFLLHFVKESKQDESGMPNNRFLAERTGGTYSTLKVQPAELEDSGVYFCASSQERGPYGYTFGSGTRLTVV.

J is TRBJ2-6 and V is TRBV20-1, with D tentatively TRBD2 (6 bases). Deletions cut 6 bases from V and 3 bases from J, with 15 bases between. Germline CDR1 reads DFQATT; CDR2 reads SNEGSKA (reference sequence). CDR3 size: 15 residues. CDR3 DNA: TGCAGTGCCACCCCGGGAGTAAGTGGGGCCAACGTCCTGACTTTC. Its translation: CSATPGVSGANVLTF.

This clonotype was counted once. Relative to the germline gene, one junction end is altered; a read error may explain this. The chain recombines TRBV6-5 with TRBJ1-5, with a weak D call TRBD1 (5 bases). The CDR3 extends over 13 amino acids. The germline gives CDR1 MNHEY, CDR2 SVGAGI. This chain's CDR3 is CASSGTSNKPQHF. The CDR3 nucleotides read TGTGCCAGCAGTGGGACGAGCAATAAGCCCCAGCATTTT.

Only a few counts were recorded for this clonotype. The rearrangement joins TRBV6-2 or TRBV6-3 to TRBJ2-2; D possibly corresponds to TRBD2 (5 bases). CDR3 length equals 15 residues. V lost 0 bases and J 4 bases, leaving 9 bases between the germline ends. In germline, CDR1 is MNHEY, CDR2 SVGEGT. The CDR3 DNA sequence: TGTGCCAGCAGTTACTCGGCAGGAGGCACCGGGGAGCTGTTTTTT. Its translation: CASSYSAGGTGELFF.

This clonotype has more than one count but fewer than ten. The chain recombines TRBV19 with TRBJ2-1; 9 bases are a match to TRBD1. V gave up 6 bases and J gave up 6 bases; unmatched junction bases: 12. CDR1 is LNHDA and CDR2 is SQIVND in the germline V gene (reference sequence). This CDR3 has 16 amino acids. The CDR3 DNA sequence: TGTGCCAGTAGGGAAATGGGACAGGGCGGGGGCAATGAGCAGTTCTTC. It encodes CASREMGQGGGNEQFF.

The chain carries TRBV20-1 and TRBJ2-7; 8 bases are a match to TRBD1. The CDR3 contains 14 residues. J was trimmed by 4 bases and V by 6 bases; bases with no gene match: 11. CDR1 DFQATT and CDR2 SNEGSKA come from the germline V gene (reference sequence). Here the CDR3 DNA reads TGCAGTGCCGCCGGACAGGGTGAGAGGTACGAGCAGTACTTC. This gives the protein CSAAGQGERYEQYF.

J is TRBJ2-2 and V is TRBV7-9; 10 bases line up with TRBD1. Germline V gene data show CDR1 as SEHNR and CDR2 as FQNEAQ (reference sequence). V dropped 4 bases and J dropped 7; count of bases not matched to a gene: 12. CDR3 length: 17 residues. The CDR3 region is CASSSTPGQGMVGELFF. For the CDR3, the DNA is TGTGCCAGCAGCTCAACACCGGGACAGGGGATGGTCGGGGAGCTGTTTTTT.

This clonotype came up once. The chain carries TRBV19 and TRBJ1-6, with D perhaps TRBD1 (5 bases). Per the germline V gene, CDR1 is LNHDA and CDR2 is SQIVND (reference sequence). The length of the CDR3 is 13 residues. V lost 5 bases and J lost 7, with 9 bases in between. CDR3 nucleotides: TGTGCCAGTAGTGAGCGACAGAATTCACCCCTCCACTTT. This gives the protein CASSERQNSPLHF.

This clonotype is labeled as large. The gene calls are TRBV27 and TRBJ1-1; D might be TRBD1 (5 bases). V dropped 5 bases and J dropped 3 bases, with 10 bases sitting between them. This CDR3 comprises 13 residues. The germline V gene encodes CDR1 MNHEY and CDR2 SMNVEV (reference sequence). The CDR3 DNA follows: TGTGCCAGCAGTCCCAGGGACTACACTGAAGCTTTCTTT. Its protein product is CASSPRDYTEAFF.

The rearrangement joins TRBV12-3 or TRBV12-4 to TRBJ2-3, with 9 bases that match TRBD1. This CDR3 has 16 amino acids. Trimming cost V 6 bases and J 0 bases; bases outside gene matches: 7. CDR3 coding DNA: TGTGCCAGCAGGCACCGGACAGGGGTTAGCACAGATACGCAGTATTTT. Translation: CASRHRTGVSTDTQYF.

Concerning this clonotype itself: A single base separates this from a much larger clone, so it may be a read error. The chain carries TRBV30 and TRBJ2-2, with a tentative D call TRBD2 (5 bases). Germline V gene lookup returns CDR1 GTSNPN and CDR2 SVGIG (reference sequence). The CDR3 is made up of 12 amino acids. The CDR3 region is CAWSLDTGEPFF. The CDR3 DNA reads TGTGCCTGGAGTCTAGACACCGGGGAGCCGTTTTTT. Filled out from reference TRBV30 and TRBJ2-2, the complete variable domain reads SQTIHQWPATLVQPVGSPLSLECTVEGTSNPNLYWYRQAAGRGLQLLFYSVGIGQISSEVPQNLSASRPQDRQFILSSKKLLLSDSGFYLCAWSLDTGEPFFGEGSRLTVL.

This clonotype was counted only a few times. The chain uses TRBV30 and TRBJ1-4; the match to TRBD1 covers 9 bases. The CDR3 runs 14 residues. The V gene end was trimmed by 0 bases and the J gene end by 7 bases; junction bases not matched to a gene: 3. Germline assignment: CDR1 GTSNPN and CDR2 SVGIG (reference sequence). CDR3 amino acids: CAWSVGTGTEKLFF. The DNA of the CDR3 is TGTGCCTGGAGTGTTGGGACAGGGACTGAAAAACTGTTTTTT.

This clonotype showed up just a few times. The V and J genes are TRBV7-6 and TRBJ2-2; no reliable D call. CDR3 length: 15 residues. Deletions cut 5 bases from V and 0 bases from J, with 10 bases between. Germline V gives CDR1 SGHVS, CDR2 FNYEAQ. CDR3 protein: CASSPVRTNTGELFF. The CDR3 DNA follows: TGTGCCAGCAGCCCGGTGAGGACGAACACCGGGGAGCTGTTTTTT.

The chain couples TRBV7-2 to TRBJ2-2; the match to TRBD2 covers 9 bases. Per germline, CDR1 SGHTA and CDR2 FQGNSA. J gave up 2 bases and V 0 bases, and 4 bases lay outside the gene matches. This CDR3 is 17 amino acids long. The CDR3 DNA follows: TGTGCCAGCAGCTTAGCCGATCTAGCGGGAAACACCGGGGAGCTGTTTTTT. Translation: CASSLADLAGNTGELFF.

This sequence joins TRBV25-1 and TRBJ2-1, with no clear D. CDR1 is MGHDK and CDR2 is SYGVNS in the germline V gene. The ends were cut back, 0 bases at V and 5 bases at J, with 5 bases in the middle. The CDR3 spans 13 residues. The CDR3 DNA is TGTGCCAGCAGTGAATACCTCAACAATGAGCAGTTCTTC. It encodes CASSEYLNNEQFF.

Judged by abundance, this clonotype is medium-sized. The chain carries TRBV5-4 and TRBJ2-3, with 9 positions matching TRBD2. Germline CDR1 reads SGHNT; CDR2 reads YYREEE (reference sequence). The junction had 5 bases not matched to a gene; V was cut back by 0 bases and J by 6 bases. The CDR3 spans 15 residues. CDR3 coding DNA: TGTGCCAGCAGCTTGGCTAGCGGGGCGGGTGATACGCAGTATTTT. It yields the protein CASSLASGAGDTQYF.

To note about this clonotype: An end of the junction differs from the germline gene, which may be a read error. The V gene is TRBV14, the J gene TRBJ1-2; the D gene is possibly TRBD1 (5 bases). Germline V gene sequence: CDR1 SGHDN, CDR2 FVKESK. The CDR3 runs to 14 residues. CDR3 loop: CASSQERGPYGHTF. CDR3 in DNA: TGTGCCAGCAGCCAAGAGCGGGGCCCTTATGGCCACACCTTC.

The V call is TRBV7-3, the J call TRBJ2-1; the D is unclear. In germline, CDR1 is SGHTA, CDR2 FQGTGA. V lost 0 bases, J lost 6 bases, and 12 bases lay in between. CDR3 size: 15 residues. This CDR3 is CASSLTHGSVNEQFF. The CDR3 DNA reads as TGTGCCAGCAGCTTAACCCATGGGTCCGTCAATGAGCAGTTCTTC.

The rearrangement links TRBV5-4 to TRBJ2-7, with 8 positions matching TRBD1. Germline CDR1 reads SGHNT; CDR2 reads YYREEE (reference sequence). The CDR3 has 13 amino acids. V lost 4 bases, J lost 4 bases, and 4 bases stayed unmatched. CDR3 residues: CASSQGQVYEQYF. The CDR3 DNA sequence: TGTGCCAGCAGCCAGGGACAGGTATACGAGCAGTACTTC.

This CDR3 reads CASSPAEGYTF. The CDR3 nucleotides are TGTGCCAGCTCACCAGCAGAGGGCTACACCTTC. The V call is TRBV18, the J call TRBJ1-2; no definite D call. Germline values: CDR1 KGHSH, CDR2 LQKENI. V was trimmed by 2 bases and J by 8 bases, leaving 6 bases between them. The CDR3 consists of 11 residues.

This clonotype is termed large. The chain is built from TRBV5-4 and TRBJ1-1; D is uncertain. Between the trimmed V and J ends, which lost 2 bases and 0 bases, there was a span of 8 bases. The germline V gene encodes CDR1 SGHNT and CDR2 YYREEE (reference sequence). The CDR3 is 14 residues long. This chain's CDR3 is CASSFFFLNTEAFF. As DNA, the CDR3 is TGTGCCAGCAGCTTTTTCTTCTTGAACACTGAAGCTTTCTTT.